This TCR beta chain was identified during a study of CD8 T cells in ankylosing spondylitis. The study, taken as a whole, reports: A motif of roughly eight highly homologous TCR beta variants was seen as apparently characteristic of ankylosing spondylitis blood. Reactive arthritis synovial fluid and blood were previously reported to contain some motif variants. Disease-linked clones reportedly concentrated significantly in matched ankylosing spondylitis synovial fluid. CD8+ cells made up the disease-linked clones, which were relatively rare in peripheral blood.

As regards this clonotype: What it binds is not known.

V trimming: 5 bases; J trimming: 7 bases; junction bases outside the gene matches: 9. CDR3 length: 15 residues. The V gene's germline CDR1 is MGHRA and CDR2 YSYEKL. TCR beta libraries were made by quantitative 5'-RACE with molecular barcodes. TCRdb reprocessed the 5' RACE reads with MiXCR, giving one entry per CDR3 protein. The repertoire holds about 460,000 distinct CDR3 sequences, with about 5.7% as singletons. This chain uses TRBV4-1 with TRBJ2-1; 9 nucleotides agree with TRBD2. The sequencing sample was made of blood, either unsorted or a sorted T cell fraction (not recorded which). The TCR sequence derives from a male donor with ankylosing spondylitis. The CDR3 DNA reads as TGCGCCAGCAGCTCGTCGGGGACTAGCTCGAATGAGCAGTTCTTC. Amino acid sequence: CASSSSGTSSNEQFF.